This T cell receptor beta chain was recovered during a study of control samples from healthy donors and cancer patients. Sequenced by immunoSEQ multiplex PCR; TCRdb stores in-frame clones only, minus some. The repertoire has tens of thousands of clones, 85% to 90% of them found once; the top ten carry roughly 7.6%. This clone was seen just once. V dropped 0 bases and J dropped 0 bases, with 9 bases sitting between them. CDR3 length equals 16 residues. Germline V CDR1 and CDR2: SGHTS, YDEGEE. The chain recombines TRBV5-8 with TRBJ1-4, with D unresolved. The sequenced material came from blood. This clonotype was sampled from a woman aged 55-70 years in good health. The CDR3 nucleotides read TGTGCCAGCAGCTTGGGAGGGAGAACAACTAATGAAAAACTGTTTTTT. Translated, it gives CASSLGGRTTNEKLFF.